The next 21 T cell receptor beta chains were all read from a single sample in a study of T cells in Graves' hyperthyroidism and ophthalmopathy (dated by TCRdb to about 2019). Libraries came from multiplex PCR. The sample was run on an Illumina HiSeq 2000. Amplification of TCR beta CDR3 regions was carried out from RNA transcripts. The TCR CDR3 was subjected to a first round of RT-PCR using the HTBI primer set and the Qiagen OneStep RT-PCR kit. TCRdb's own reprocessing of the public reads used fastp at Q25 and MiXCR and kept productive beta chains. Every entry covers one CDR3 protein and lists the most common genes and DNA from its rows. The sample table shows around 350,000 distinct CDR3 sequences, and 15% to 20% are seen once. The top ten hold around 3.6% of the sample. The sequenced sample was blood. The receptors were gathered from a woman under 30 with Graves' hyperthyroidism.

In this sample, this clonotype turned up many times. The chain joins TRBV2 to TRBJ2-7; 8 nucleotides match TRBD1. With 7 bases clipped from V and 3 bases from J, the junction kept 8 bases outside the gene matches. Germline-derived CDR1 and CDR2 are SNHLY and FYNNEI. This CDR3 spans 14 amino acids. The CDR3 here is CASKFRDRSYEQYF. The CDR3 nucleotides are TGTGCCAGCAAATTCCGGGACAGGAGCTACGAGCAGTACTTC. Based on the CDR3 plus reference TRBV2 and TRBJ2-7, the full variable domain is EPEVTQTPSHQVTQMGQEVILRCVPISNHLYFYWYRQILGQKVEFLVSFYNNEISEKSEIFDDQFSVERPDGSNFTLKIRSTKLEDSAMYFCASKFRDRSYEQYFGPGTRLTVT.

In this sample, this clonotype turned up many times. J is TRBJ1-1 and V is TRBV20-1; unclear D gene. V was trimmed by 6 bases and J by 1 base, leaving 12 bases between them. In germline, CDR1 is DFQATT, CDR2 SNEGSKA (reference sequence). CDR3 length equals 13 residues. CDR3 sequence reads: CSAPRGRNTEAFF. CDR3 DNA sequence: TGCAGTGCCCCCAGAGGGCGGAACACTGAAGCTTTCTTT.

This clonotype was observed many times. The chain combines TRBV27 with TRBJ2-7; D is unclear. The CDR3 runs to 15 residues. V shed 5 bases and J shed 2 bases, with 16 bases lying between them. Germline assignment: CDR1 MNHEY and CDR2 SMNVEV (reference sequence). This chain's CDR3 is CASSPAWAETYEQYF. CDR3 nucleotides: TGTGCCAGCAGTCCCGCGTGGGCCGAAACCTACGAGCAGTACTTC.

In this sample, this clonotype turned up many times. The chain is built from TRBV20-1 and TRBJ1-5; D is uncertain. The CDR3 is 12 residues long. CDR1 and CDR2 (germline): DFQATT, SNEGSKA (reference sequence). V shed 6 bases and J shed 9 bases, with 15 bases lying between them. CDR3 sequence (DNA): TGCAGTGCACAGAACTCCGACGGGCCCCAGCATTTT. The encoded protein is CSAQNSDGPQHF.

The chain combines TRBV6-1 with TRBJ2-7; TRBD1 agrees at 7 bases. V lost 5 bases to trimming and J lost 3 bases; unmatched junction nucleotides: 10. The germline CDR1 and CDR2 sequences are MNHNS and SASEGT. The CDR3 totals 15 residues. The CDR3 sequence: CASSPYRGIVYEQYF. The DNA of the CDR3 is TGTGCCAGCAGTCCCTACAGGGGAATTGTCTACGAGCAGTACTTC.

This clonotype was seen at least ten times. The chain combines TRBV11-1 with TRBJ1-5; 7 bases are a match to TRBD1. The V gene end was trimmed by 1 base and the J gene end by 7 bases; junction bases not matched to a gene: 13. CDR3 length: 17 amino acids. The germline gives CDR1 SGHAT, CDR2 FQDESV (reference sequence). CDR3: CASSLVLDRAVEQPQHF. As DNA, the CDR3 is TGTGCCAGCAGCTTAGTACTTGACAGGGCAGTGGAACAGCCCCAGCATTTT.

This clonotype was seen more than once but under ten times. The V gene is TRBV7-6, the J gene TRBJ2-2; 9 bases fit TRBD1. Looked up from germline, CDR1 is SGHVS and CDR2 is FNYEAQ. V gave up 4 bases and J gave up 3 bases; unmatched junction bases: 15. This CDR3 region has 19 residues. CDR3 sequence reads: CASSSPLPHRGQDTGELFF. The CDR3 DNA follows: TGTGCCAGCAGCTCGCCGCTACCCCACAGGGGGCAGGACACCGGGGAGCTGTTTTTT.

This clonotype came up many times. The chain is built from TRBV28 and TRBJ2-7, with D unresolved. The CDR3 covers 14 residues. CDR1 MDHEN and CDR2 SYDVKM come from the germline V gene. Trimming stripped 11 bases from V and 3 bases from J, with 20 bases between. CDR3 DNA sequence: TGTGCCGGGTCCGTCGTTCAGGAACGCTACGAGCAGTACTTC. The encoded protein is CAGSVVQERYEQYF.

In this sample, this clonotype turned up many times. J is TRBJ1-2 and V is TRBV5-1; D unclear. Germline CDR1 and CDR2: SGHRS and YFSETQ. CDR3 length: 16 amino acids. The V gene lost 0 bases and the J gene lost 1 base, with 13 bases spanning the gap. The CDR3 spells CASSLGLRRGNYGYTF. The CDR3 DNA reads as TGCGCCAGCAGCTTGGGTCTACGCCGGGGTAACTATGGCTACACCTTC.

This clonotype appeared many times. The gene calls are TRBV20-1 and TRBJ1-2, with D tentatively TRBD1 (6 bases). CDR3 length equals 14 residues. In germline, CDR1 is DFQATT, CDR2 SNEGSKA (reference sequence). The ends were cut back, 5 bases at V and 0 bases at J, with 13 bases in the middle. CDR3 protein: CSASLWTANYGYTF. The DNA for the CDR3 is TGCAGTGCTTCATTATGGACAGCTAACTATGGCTACACCTTC.

As to this clonotype: One end of the junction varies from germline; a read error may be responsible. V and J are TRBV18 and TRBJ2-7; either TRBD1 or TRBD2 may supply D (5 bases each). This CDR3 contains 14 residues. Per germline, CDR1 KGHSH and CDR2 LQKENI. CDR3: CASSGTAGLDEQCF. CDR3 sequence (DNA): TGTGCCAGCTCAGGGACGGCCGGTCTCGACGAGCAGTGCTTC.

This clonotype was observed many times. The rearrangement uses TRBV29-1 and TRBJ2-7; D is unresolved. Germline V gene sequence: CDR1 SQVTM, CDR2 ANQGSEA. V lost 3 bases and J lost 0, with 6 bases in between. The CDR3 contains 12 residues. CDR3 DNA sequence: TGCAGCGTTGAGGGCCACTCCTACGAGCAGTACTTC. Translated, it gives CSVEGHSYEQYF.

In this sample, this clonotype turned up many times. This chain uses TRBV5-5 with TRBJ2-2, with no clear D. From germline, CDR1 is SGHKS and CDR2 YYEKEE (reference sequence). The V end lost 2 bases, the J end lost 2 bases, and 4 bases lay between the germline ends. This CDR3 has 13 residues. The CDR3, as DNA: TGTGCCAGCAGCTTTGTCAACACCGGGGAGCTGTTTTTT. This encodes CASSFVNTGELFF.

This clonotype was picked up many times. This chain links TRBV27 with TRBJ1-2; D not resolved. CDR1 is MNHEY and CDR2 is SMNVEV in the germline V gene (reference sequence). V lost 2 bases and J lost 7, with 11 bases in between. The CDR3 totals 13 residues. As DNA, the CDR3 is TGTGCCAGCAGTTTACAGGTGCACGGTGGCTACACCTTC. The encoded protein is CASSLQVHGGYTF.

V is TRBV10-3 and J is TRBJ2-7, with a tentative D call TRBD2 (7 bases). V shed 3 bases and J shed 1 base, with 16 bases lying between them. This CDR3 is built from 16 residues. Looked up from germline, CDR1 is ENHRY and CDR2 is SYGVKD. The CDR3 loop reads CAISEGGGYGSYEQYF. CDR3 sequence (DNA): TGTGCCATCAGTGAAGGGGGGGGGTATGGGTCCTACGAGCAGTACTTC.

The chain joins TRBV6-1 to TRBJ2-7; unclear D gene. With 6 bases removed from V and 4 bases from J, the gap between germline ends came to 13 bases. The CDR3 loop spans 13 amino acids. Germline V gene data show CDR1 as MNHNS and CDR2 as SASEGT. The DNA for the CDR3 is TGTGCCAGCAGCCCCGGATGGAGATACGAGCAGTACTTC. Protein product: CASSPGWRYEQYF.

The gene calls are TRBV30 and TRBJ2-7; 9 bases map to TRBD1. This CDR3 spans 13 amino acids. After removal of 3 bases from V and 8 bases from J, the junction contained 8 bases not matched to a gene. Germline-derived CDR1 and CDR2 are GTSNPN and SVGIG (reference sequence). CDR3 region: CAWSGQGPAKQYF. The CDR3 DNA follows: TGTGCCTGGAGCGGACAGGGGCCAGCGAAGCAGTACTTC.

This clonotype was seen ten or more times. The rearrangement joins TRBV2 to TRBJ1-1, with a possible D match to TRBD1 (6 bases). Trimming shortened V by 5 bases and J by 4 bases, and 14 bases separated the two germline ends. CDR3 length: 14 residues. Germline CDR1 SNHLY, CDR2 FYNNEI. CDR3 sequence reads: CASSYIRGGTEAFF. The CDR3 region has the DNA TGTGCCAGCAGTTATATCAGGGGAGGCACTGAAGCTTTCTTT.

This clonotype has at least ten counts. The chain is built from TRBV27 and TRBJ1-1; 11 bases align to TRBD1. CDR1 and CDR2 (germline): MNHEY, SMNVEV (reference sequence). CDR3 length: 15 amino acids. Germline trimming cut 5 bases from V and 10 bases from J; bases unmatched to any gene: 12. CDR3 protein: CASSTPGQGDSRAFF. The CDR3 DNA sequence: TGTGCCAGCAGTACTCCGGGACAGGGGGACTCTCGAGCTTTCTTT.

This clonotype was detected ten times or more. J is TRBJ1-1 and V is TRBV19; D gene unclear. Germline loops: CDR1 LNHDA, CDR2 SQIVND (reference sequence). Trimming pared 3 bases from V and 5 bases from J, leaving 13 bases between. The CDR3 totals 14 residues. The CDR3 here is CASSIRDVRTEAFF. As DNA, the CDR3 is TGTGCCAGTAGTATCCGGGATGTCAGGACTGAAGCTTTCTTT. Using reference TRBV19 and TRBJ1-1 for the parts outside the CDR3, the full variable domain is DGGITQSPKYLFRKEGQNVTLSCEQNLNHDAMYWYRQDPGQGLRLIYYSQIVNDFQKGDIAEGYSVSREKKESFPLTVTSAQKNPTAFYLCASSIRDVRTEAFFGQGTRLTVV.

J is TRBJ1-2 and V is TRBV12-3 or TRBV12-4; D is perhaps TRBD1 (6 bases). The V end lost 6 bases, the J end lost 8 bases, and 16 bases lay between the germline ends. There are 13 residues in the CDR3. The CDR3: CASSSNRVGGYTF. In nucleotides, the CDR3 is TGTGCCAGCAGCTCCAACAGGGTGGGCGGCTACACCTTC.